This T cell receptor (beta chain) comes out of a study of spatial heterogeneity in lung cancer. The time point was: sample taken at primary tumor resection. The donor population consisted of 72 patients with untreated, early-stage non-small cell lung cancer. Germline V gene sequence: CDR1 SEHNR, CDR2 FQNEAQ (reference sequence). Trimming removed 0 bases from V and 4 bases from J, with 14 bases in between. CDR3 size: 16 residues. This clonotype was detected ten times or more. Using its own MiXCR run on the 5' RACE reads, TCRdb lists one record per CDR3 protein. The table lists just under 95,000 distinct CDR3 sequences, about an eighth of them singletons.

The material was PBMCs, obtained at surgery. V and J are TRBV7-9 and TRBJ2-3; a possible D gene is TRBD2 (5 bases). This receptor was obtained from a male donor with early-stage non-small cell lung cancer. In DNA form, the CDR3 reads TGTGCCAGCAGCTTAGCGGCAACTAGAGGATCAGATACGCAGTATTTT. This codes for CASSLAATRGSDTQYF.